This T cell receptor (beta chain) emerged from a study of blood T cell repertoires in COVID-19. The wider study: Italy, Spain and the United States were the sources of the convalescent and acute COVID-19 samples.

Participants were placed into cohorts based on the clinical history they reported. Each recovered donor of Cohort 3 presented with two negative PCRs, clearance, or symptom resolution. In the source study's methods: It was from reference gene primer amplification that nucleated cell counts were estimated. Here immunoSEQ multiplex PCR was the method, and the copy in TCRdb shows in-frame clones only, minus some. D and trimming were read from the DNA, whereas the V and J calls and clone size are those reported in that table. The table records 150,000 to 200,000 clones, 70% to 90% of them present only once. The clonotype was recovered from a man aged 35 to 55 who had recovered from COVID-19. Sequenced sample: PBMCs or T cells enriched from blood (not recorded which).

CDR3 protein: CASSLGRGLGYTF. The CDR3 bases are TGTGCCAGCAGCCTAGGGCGGGGTCTCGGCTACACCTTC. V usage is TRBV7-2 and J usage is TRBJ1-2; D is unresolved. Trimming shortened V by 5 bases and J by 8 bases, and 15 bases separated the two germline ends. The CDR3 loop spans 13 amino acids. In germline, CDR1 is SGHTA, CDR2 FQGNSA.